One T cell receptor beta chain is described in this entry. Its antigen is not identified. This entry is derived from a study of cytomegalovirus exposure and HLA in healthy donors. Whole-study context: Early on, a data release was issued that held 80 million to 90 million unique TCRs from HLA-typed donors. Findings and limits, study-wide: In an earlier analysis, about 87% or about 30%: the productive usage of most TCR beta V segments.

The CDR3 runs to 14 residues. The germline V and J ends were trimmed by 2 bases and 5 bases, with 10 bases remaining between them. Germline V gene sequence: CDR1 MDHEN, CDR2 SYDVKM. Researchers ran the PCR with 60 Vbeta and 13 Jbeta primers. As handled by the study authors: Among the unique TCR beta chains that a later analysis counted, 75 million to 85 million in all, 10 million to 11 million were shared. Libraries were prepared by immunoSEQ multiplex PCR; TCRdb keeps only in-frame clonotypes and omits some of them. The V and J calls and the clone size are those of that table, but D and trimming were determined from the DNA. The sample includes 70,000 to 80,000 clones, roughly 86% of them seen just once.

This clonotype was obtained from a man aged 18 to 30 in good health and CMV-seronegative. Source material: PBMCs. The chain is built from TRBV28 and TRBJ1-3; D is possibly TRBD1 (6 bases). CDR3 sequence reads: CASSLPDSRNTIYF. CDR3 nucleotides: TGTGCCAGCAGTTTACCGGACAGCCGAAACACCATATATTTT.